These 30 T cell receptor beta chains share one sample of origin, sequenced in a study of lymphopenia after photon versus proton radiotherapy. Produced via immunoSEQ multiplex PCR; TCRdb's table is partial and in-frame only. The data hold tens of thousands of clones, with around four fifths observed a single time. The specimen comprised peripheral blood, sampled from a patient treated with proton-based radiotherapy. The receptor set was obtained from a man aged 55 to 70 with pancreatic cancer.

The gene calls are TRBV4-2 and TRBJ2-3, with D perhaps TRBD2 (6 bases). Trimming shortened V by 5 bases and J by 5 bases, and 26 bases separated the two germline ends. This CDR3 comprises 18 residues. Germline V gene data show CDR1 as LGHNA and CDR2 as YNFKEQ. DNA of the CDR3: TGTGCCAGCAGCTCTGGGAGTATGGGGACTGCGCGGAGAGATACGCAGTATTTT. Translation: CASSSGSMGTARRDTQYF.

V gene TRBV19 combines with J gene TRBJ2-1, with 7 bases that match TRBD2. Germline V gene data show CDR1 as LNHDA and CDR2 as SQIVND (reference sequence). CDR3 size: 15 residues. V lost 5 bases and J lost 7; bases outside the gene matches: 11. The CDR3 spells CASSDLAVEGNEQFF. DNA of the CDR3: TGTGCCAGTAGTGATCTAGCGGTTGAGGGGAATGAGCAGTTCTTC.

This clone was counted a few times. The chain links TRBV11-3 to TRBJ1-2, with D hard to call. This CDR3 has 13 amino acids. Germline V gene lookup returns CDR1 SGHNT and CDR2 YENEEA. Trimming removed 4 bases from V and 3 bases from J, with 9 bases in between. CDR3 in DNA: TGTGCCAGCAGCTGGAGGCGGGACTATGGCTACACCTTC. Amino acid sequence: CASSWRRDYGYTF.

V gene TRBV5-1 combines with J gene TRBJ2-2; no clear D. Trimming removed 0 bases at V and 0 bases at J, with 9 bases between. This CDR3 has 16 residues. Germline CDR1 SGHRS, CDR2 YFSETQ. CDR3: CASSLVAGTNTGELFF. CDR3 DNA: TGCGCCAGCAGCTTGGTGGCAGGAACGAACACCGGGGAGCTGTTTTTT.

The chain uses TRBV9 and TRBJ1-2; unclear D gene. V lost 0 bases and J lost 3, with 18 bases in between. Germline V lookup: CDR1 SGDLS, CDR2 YYNGEE. The CDR3 sequence is 17 residues long. CDR3 in DNA: TGTGCCAGCAGCGTAGGGGGTAGGCGGGATACCCACTATGGCTACACCTTC. Its translation: CASSVGGRRDTHYGYTF. The variable domain in full, completed from reference TRBV9 and TRBJ1-2, reads DSGVTQTPKHLITATGQRVTLRCSPRSGDLSVYWYQQSLDQGLQFLIQYYNGEERAKGNILERFSAQQFPDLHSELNLSSLELGDSALYFCASSVGGRRDTHYGYTFGSGTRLTVV.

The chain carries TRBV28 and TRBJ1-5; the D is unclear. V lost 6 bases, J lost 2 bases, and 11 bases lay in between. Germline CDR1 MDHEN, CDR2 SYDVKM. The length of the CDR3 is 14 residues. The CDR3 sequence: CASRATGGNQPQHF. As DNA, the CDR3 is TGTGCCAGCAGGGCCACCGGGGGCAATCAGCCCCAGCATTTT.

Notes on this clone: The sample holds other DNA sequences that translate to the same CDR3. The J gene is TRBJ2-1, the V gene TRBV7-2; tentative D call: TRBD1 (5 bases). The CDR3 sequence is 14 residues long. From germline, CDR1 is SGHTA and CDR2 FQGNSA. Trimming shortened V by 1 base and J by 4 bases, and 8 bases separated the two germline ends. CDR3 loop: CASSLGQSYNEQFF. CDR3 DNA: TGTGCCAGCAGCTTAGGACAGTCTTACAATGAGCAGTTCTTC.

The chain joins TRBV5-5 to TRBJ2-5; the D is unclear. V was cut by 0 bases and J by 3 bases, with 6 bases left in between. The CDR3 loop spans 13 amino acids. Germline V CDR1 and CDR2: SGHKS, YYEKEE (reference sequence). The CDR3: CASSLGSKETQYF. CDR3 in DNA: TGTGCCAGCAGCTTGGGGTCAAAAGAGACCCAGTACTTC.

The CDR3 loop is CASIPPGSSYNEQFF. DNA for the CDR3: TGTGCCAGCATCCCCCCAGGTAGCTCCTACAATGAGCAGTTCTTC. The V and J genes are TRBV6-5 and TRBJ2-1; no clear D gene. The V gene's germline CDR1 is MNHEY and CDR2 SVGAGI. The CDR3 loop spans 15 amino acids. V shed 7 bases and J shed 0 bases, with 13 bases lying between them.

The sample holds one count of this clone. The sample contains more than one DNA sequence encoding this CDR3. This chain joins TRBV7-2 and TRBJ1-1, with D hard to call. Germline assignment: CDR1 SGHTA and CDR2 FQGNSA. The CDR3 has 13 amino acids. V was trimmed by 4 bases and J by 5 bases, leaving 11 bases between them. CDR3 bases: TGTGCCAGCAGCTCCCGCGGATCGACTGAAGCTTTCTTT. Translating gives CASSSRGSTEAFF.

This clone was seen a handful of times. The chain has TRBV28 and TRBJ2-7; D is ambiguous. V gave up 2 bases and J gave up 9 bases, with 11 bases separating them. From germline, CDR1 is MDHEN and CDR2 SYDVKM. There are 12 residues in the CDR3. The CDR3 sequence is CASSLTTGRQYF. DNA of the CDR3: TGTGCCAGCAGTTTAACGACCGGAAGGCAGTACTTC. Drawing the rest from reference TRBV28 and TRBJ2-7, the complete variable domain is DVKVTQSSRYLVKRTGEKVFLECVQDMDHENMFWYRQDPGLGLRLIYFSYDVKMKEKGDIPEGYSVSREKKERFSLILESASTNQTSMYLCASSLTTGRQYFGPGTRLTVT.

This clone occurred once. V is TRBV10-3 and J is TRBJ2-1; tentative D call: TRBD2 (5 bases). The CDR3 covers 17 residues. V lost 4 bases, J lost 4 bases, and 20 bases lay in between. Germline-derived CDR1 and CDR2 are ENHRY and SYGVKD. The DNA of the CDR3 is TGTGCCATCAGTGGTACCCTAGGAGGAAAAATGTACAATGAGCAGTTCTTC. Protein: CAISGTLGGKMYNEQFF.

This clone was seen more than once but under ten times. The gene calls are TRBV9 and TRBJ1-1; D unclear. CDR3 length equals 14 residues. V lost 5 bases to trimming and J lost 3 bases, with 14 bases between them. Looked up from germline, CDR1 is SGDLS and CDR2 is YYNGEE. The CDR3 sequence: CASSEWTADTEAFF. CDR3 coding DNA: TGTGCCAGCAGTGAGTGGACCGCGGACACTGAAGCTTTCTTT.

The J gene is TRBJ1-1, the V gene TRBV19, with unresolved D. Trimming stripped 2 bases from V and 7 bases from J, with 14 bases between. Germline CDR1 LNHDA, CDR2 SQIVND (reference sequence). This CDR3 region has 14 residues. This CDR3 is CASSILGRGGEAFF. CDR3 sequence (DNA): TGTGCCAGTAGTATACTGGGGAGAGGCGGTGAAGCTTTCTTT.

This clone occurred once. CDR3 in amino acids: CASSSPWSGGYTF. CDR3 bases: TGTGCCAGCAGTTCCCCTTGGTCTGGTGGCTACACCTTC. The chain is built from TRBV27 and TRBJ1-2; D unresolved. CDR3 length: 13 amino acids. In germline, CDR1 is MNHEY, CDR2 SMNVEV (reference sequence). The V end lost 4 bases, the J end lost 7 bases, and 13 bases lay between the germline ends.

J is TRBJ1-4 and V is TRBV5-1; D is possibly TRBD1 (5 bases). This CDR3 has 13 residues. CDR1 SGHRS and CDR2 YFSETQ come from the germline V gene. Trimming pared 0 bases from V and 6 bases from J, leaving 6 bases between. The CDR3 DNA sequence: TGCGCCAGCAGCTTGGAAGGGGATGAAAAACTGTTTTTT. Translation: CASSLEGDEKLFF.

The chain joins TRBV18 to TRBJ2-5; D ambiguous. Looked up from germline, CDR1 is KGHSH and CDR2 is LQKENI. The CDR3 covers 13 residues. Trimming took off 6 bases at V and 1 base at J, with 9 bases between the two ends. In nucleotides, the CDR3 is TGTGCCAGCTCCCGCCTTAGCCAAGAGACCCAGTACTTC. It is translated as CASSRLSQETQYF.

The V gene is TRBV19, the J gene TRBJ2-3; 16 bases fit TRBD2. This CDR3 region has 16 residues. V shed 5 bases, J shed 6 bases, and the junction held 5 bases outside the gene matches. CDR1 and CDR2 (germline): LNHDA, SQIVND (reference sequence). CDR3 sequence: CASSSGLAGGMDTQYF. The CDR3 DNA reads TGTGCCAGTAGTTCGGGACTAGCGGGAGGGATGGATACGCAGTATTTT.

This clone was seen many times. The chain uses TRBV7-2 and TRBJ2-3; 10 bases map to TRBD1. Germline values: CDR1 SGHTA, CDR2 FQGNSA. The junction had 7 bases not matched to a gene; V was cut back by 5 bases and J by 2 bases. This CDR3 is 16 amino acids long. The CDR3 loop reads CASSRTGTGVTDTQYF. Written as DNA, the CDR3 is TGTGCCAGCAGCCGTACCGGGACAGGGGTCACAGATACGCAGTATTTT.

This clone was seen a few times. The J gene is TRBJ2-7, the V gene TRBV11-1; tentatively, D is TRBD2 (6 bases). The CDR3 sequence is 14 residues long. With 1 base removed from V and 2 bases from J, the gap between germline ends came to 9 bases. CDR1 SGHAT and CDR2 FQDESV come from the germline V gene (reference sequence). CDR3 sequence (DNA): TGTGCCAGCAGCTTAGATGCGGGGCCCTACGAGCAGTACTTC. This translates into CASSLDAGPYEQYF. The full variable domain, rest sourced from reference TRBV11-1 and TRBJ2-7, is EAEVAQSPRYKITEKSQAVAFWCDPISGHATLYWYRQILGQGPELLVQFQDESVVDDSQLPKDRFSAERLKGVDSTLKIQPAELGDSAMYLCASSLDAGPYEQYFGPGTRLTVT.

V and J are TRBV19 and TRBJ2-6; D may be TRBD1 (6 bases). Germline CDR1 is LNHDA and CDR2 is SQIVND (reference sequence). The CDR3 totals 16 residues. V was clipped by 5 bases and J by 4 bases, with 15 bases between them. The CDR3 loop reads CASSGLQGTGANVLTF. In DNA, the CDR3 is TGTGCCAGTAGTGGACTGCAGGGGACCGGGGCCAACGTCCTGACTTTC.

The chain employs TRBV18 and TRBJ1-1, with D uncertain. Germline loops: CDR1 KGHSH, CDR2 LQKENI. There are 14 residues in the CDR3. The germline V and J ends were trimmed by 5 bases and 0 bases, with 10 bases remaining between them. The CDR3 DNA sequence: TGTGCCAGCTCAGTGAGTATAATGAACACTGAAGCTTTCTTT. Its protein product is CASSVSIMNTEAFF.

A remark on this clone: At one boundary the junction diverges from the germline segment, which might be a read error. The V gene is TRBV6-1, the J gene TRBJ2-2, with a weak D call TRBD2 (5 bases). Germline CDR1 is MNHNS and CDR2 is SASEGT. The CDR3 sequence is 10 residues long. Written as DNA, the CDR3 is TGTGCCAGCAGGGTCGGAGGAGCTGTTTTT. Its protein product is CASRVGGAVF.

The chain carries TRBV5-1 and TRBJ2-7, with 7 bases lining up with TRBD1. CDR3 length: 18 residues. The germline V gene has CDR1 SGHRS and CDR2 YFSETQ. V gave up 4 bases and J gave up 2 bases; unmatched junction bases: 18. The CDR3 sequence: CASSPRGREGANTYEQYF. The DNA for the CDR3 is TGCGCCAGCAGCCCCCGTGGGCGTGAGGGGGCTAACACCTACGAGCAGTACTTC.

CDR3 in amino acids: CATSRDSAGGETQYF. CDR3 bases: TGTGCCACCAGCAGAGATTCGGCAGGGGGAGAGACCCAGTACTTC. The chain couples TRBV15 to TRBJ2-5, with 7 bases matching TRBD1. Germline loops: CDR1 LNHNV, CDR2 YYDKDF (reference sequence). CDR3 length: 15 residues. The ends lost 0 bases at V and 4 bases at J; junction bases unmatched: 5.

V and J are TRBV4-1 and TRBJ2-7, with D possibly being TRBD2 (6 bases). Germline V gene data show CDR1 as MGHRA and CDR2 as YSYEKL. Trimming took 0 bases from V and 5 from J, leaving 14 bases between them. The CDR3 length is 15 residues. The CDR3: CASSQEGLHGDEQYF. CDR3 in DNA: TGCGCCAGCAGCCAAGAGGGACTCCACGGAGACGAGCAGTACTTC.

J is TRBJ1-3 and V is TRBV28; perhaps TRBD1 as D (5 bases). Trimming removed 6 bases at V and 2 bases at J, with 11 bases between. CDR3 length equals 14 residues. Per the germline V gene, CDR1 is MDHEN and CDR2 is SYDVKM. The CDR3 bases are TGTGCCAGCAGCTCCGGACAAGCTGGAAACACCATATATTTT. Protein sequence: CASSSGQAGNTIYF.

This clone was seen just once. V usage is TRBV7-3 and J usage is TRBJ2-3; D might be TRBD2 (6 bases). Germline V CDR1 and CDR2: SGHTA, FQGTGA. CDR3 length: 14 amino acids. The V gene lost 8 bases and the J gene lost 5 bases, with 17 bases spanning the gap. CDR3 in amino acids: CASDGGARGDTQYF. The CDR3 nucleotides read TGTGCCAGCGACGGCGGGGCTCGGGGAGATACGCAGTATTTT.

V and J are TRBV5-4 and TRBJ2-2; a weak D match, TRBD1 (5 bases). CDR3 size: 13 residues. V was shortened by 2 bases and J by 6 bases, with 8 bases between the two germline ends. Per germline, CDR1 SGHNT and CDR2 YYREEE (reference sequence). CDR3 region: CASSFVGPGELFF. CDR3 DNA: TGTGCCAGCAGCTTCGTGGGGCCCGGGGAGCTGTTTTTT.

The V gene is TRBV7-2, the J gene TRBJ2-1; 9 bases line up with TRBD2. V lost 5 bases to trimming and J lost 4 bases; unmatched junction nucleotides: 3. The CDR3 sequence is 14 residues long. Per germline, CDR1 SGHTA and CDR2 FQGNSA. CDR3: CASSLSGSYNEQFF. The CDR3 DNA is TGTGCCAGCAGCCTTAGCGGGAGTTACAATGAGCAGTTCTTC.